Described below is a single T cell receptor (beta chain) sequence and its context. Its antigen is not identified. J lost 6 bases, V lost 3 bases, and 2 bases had no gene match. The CDR3 has 14 amino acids. Looked up from germline, CDR1 is LNHDA and CDR2 is SQIVND (reference sequence). Treatment denoted: approximately 18 received Ad26.COV2.S at low or high dose, single or two shots; about 5 received placebo; per-sample allocation not given. Material that was analyzed had been drawn on day 63 after the first vaccine or placebo injection. This entry is derived from a study of Ad26.COV2.S vaccination and SARS-CoV-2 variants. Study details: Once or twice, 56 days apart, Ad26.COV2.S was delivered intramuscularly.

Findings and limits, study-wide: A substantial breadth of spike-specific CD8+ and CD4+ T cell responses after vaccination has been reported. It was vaccine recipients, not placebo recipients, who had the higher spike-specific TCR breadth.

TCRdb's copy holds only in-frame clones and misses some; the assay was immunoSEQ multiplex PCR. Among roughly 270,000 clones, around 87% were seen once, and the ten largest hold under 4%. The starting material was peripheral blood, obtained in a trial of Ad26.COV2.S vaccine versus placebo. The clonotype was recovered from a person aged 18 to 59 who received the Ad26.COV2.S COVID-19 vaccine or a placebo. This chain uses TRBV19 with TRBJ1-4; 9 nucleotides agree with TRBD1. CDR3 residues: CASSITGGDEKLFF. DNA of the CDR3: TGTGCCAGTAGTATTACAGGGGGCGATGAAAAACTGTTTTTT. The full variable domain, rest sourced from reference TRBV19 and TRBJ1-4, is DGGITQSPKYLFRKEGQNVTLSCEQNLNHDAMYWYRQDPGQGLRLIYYSQIVNDFQKGDIAEGYSVSREKKESFPLTVTSAQKNPTAFYLCASSITGGDEKLFFGSGTQLSVL.